The next 8 T cell receptor beta chains were all read from a single sample in a study of blood T cell repertoires in COVID-19. The method was immunoSEQ multiplex PCR; TCRdb's version includes in-frame clones alone and lacks a portion of them. The profile shows hundreds of thousands of clones, roughly 90% of them singletons. The sample taken for sequencing was PBMCs or T cells enriched from blood (not recorded which). The receptors were sampled from a woman in her 30s who had recovered from COVID-19.

V gene TRBV4-1 combines with J gene TRBJ2-3, with TRBD2 matching over 11 bases. V shed 0 bases and J 6 bases; nucleotides not matched to a gene: 8. This CDR3 comprises 17 residues. Looked up from germline, CDR1 is MGHRA and CDR2 is YSYEKL. CDR3: CASSQDSTSGGGDTQYF. CDR3 in DNA: TGCGCCAGCAGCCAAGATTCAACTAGCGGGGGAGGTGATACGCAGTATTTT.

This clone appeared a single time. The CDR3 sequence: CASSRGQGTYEQYF. DNA of the CDR3: TGTGCCAGCAGTCGGGGACAGGGAACCTACGAGCAGTACTTC. This rearrangement joins TRBV6-5 to TRBJ2-7; TRBD1 aligns across 9 bases. Germline CDR1 reads MNHEY; CDR2 reads SVGAGI. The J segment lost 2 bases and the V segment lost 5 bases, leaving 4 bases of the junction unmatched. The CDR3 runs to 14 residues.

The chain is built from TRBV4-2 and TRBJ2-1, with D maybe TRBD1 (5 bases). The CDR3 is made up of 16 amino acids. CDR1 and CDR2 (germline): LGHNA, YNFKEQ. V was clipped by 3 bases and J by 5 bases, with 17 bases between them. The chain's CDR3 is CASSHLGRDLDNEQFF. DNA for the CDR3: TGTGCCAGCAGCCATTTAGGCAGGGATCTTGACAATGAGCAGTTCTTC.

The chain carries TRBV9 and TRBJ1-4; no firm D call. From germline, CDR1 is SGDLS and CDR2 YYNGEE. With 3 bases removed from V and 0 bases from J, the gap between germline ends came to 12 bases. There are 16 residues in the CDR3. The CDR3 DNA reads TGTGCCAGCAGCGCAGAGGCGGCCCCAACTAATGAAAAACTGTTTTTT. Its translation is CASSAEAAPTNEKLFF. Full variable domain (rest looked up from reference TRBV9 and TRBJ1-4): DSGVTQTPKHLITATGQRVTLRCSPRSGDLSVYWYQQSLDQGLQFLIQYYNGEERAKGNILERFSAQQFPDLHSELNLSSLELGDSALYFCASSAEAAPTNEKLFFGSGTQLSVL.

The chain links TRBV6-5 to TRBJ2-7; 7 bases map to TRBD1. J lost 2 bases, V lost 10 bases, and 14 bases had no gene match. This CDR3 contains 15 residues. Germline V lookup: CDR1 MNHEY, CDR2 SVGAGI. In nucleotides, the CDR3 is TGTGCCACCAGGCAAACTGGGACAGCTACCTACGAGCAGTACTTC. It codes for CATRQTGTATYEQYF.

The chain has TRBV7-9 and TRBJ1-1; TRBD1 might be the D (6 bases). CDR3 length equals 15 residues. V gave up 5 bases and J gave up 0 bases, with 13 bases separating them. Germline CDR1 is SEHNR and CDR2 is FQNEAQ (reference sequence). CDR3 coding DNA: TGTGCCAGCAGCCCCAGGGGAATAGTGAACACTGAAGCTTTCTTT. Translation gives CASSPRGIVNTEAFF.

V usage is TRBV2 and J usage is TRBJ2-1; tentative D call: TRBD2 (7 bases). Germline CDR1 reads SNHLY; CDR2 reads FYNNEI. The V gene lost 1 base and the J gene lost 10 bases, with 14 bases spanning the gap. CDR3 length: 14 residues. This CDR3 reads CASSEEGGEGEQFF. The CDR3 DNA follows: TGTGCCAGCAGTGAAGAGGGGGGGGAGGGGGAGCAGTTCTTC.

This clone was seen just once. This sequence joins TRBV6-5 and TRBJ1-2, with a possible D match to TRBD1 (5 bases). The germline CDR1 and CDR2 sequences are MNHEY and SVGAGI. The germline V and J ends were trimmed by 6 bases and 0 bases, with 14 bases remaining between them. The CDR3 totals 15 residues. The chain's CDR3 is CASRQRQGSNYGYTF. For the CDR3, the DNA is TGTGCCAGCAGGCAACGCCAGGGTTCTAACTATGGCTACACCTTC.